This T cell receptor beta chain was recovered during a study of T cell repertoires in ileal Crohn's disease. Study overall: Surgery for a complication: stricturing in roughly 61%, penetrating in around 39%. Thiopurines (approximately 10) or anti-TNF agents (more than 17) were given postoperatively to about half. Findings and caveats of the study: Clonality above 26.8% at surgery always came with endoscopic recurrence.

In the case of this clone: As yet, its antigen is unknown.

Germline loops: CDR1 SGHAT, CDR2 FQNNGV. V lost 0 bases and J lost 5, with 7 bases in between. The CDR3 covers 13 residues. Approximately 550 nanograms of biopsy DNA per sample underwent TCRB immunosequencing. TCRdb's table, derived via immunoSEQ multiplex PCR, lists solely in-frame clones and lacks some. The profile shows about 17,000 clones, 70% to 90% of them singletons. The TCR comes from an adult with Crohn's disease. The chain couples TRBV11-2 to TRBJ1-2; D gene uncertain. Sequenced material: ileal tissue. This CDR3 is CASSLESGYGYTF. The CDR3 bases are TGTGCCAGCAGCTTAGAATCCGGGTATGGCTACACCTTC.